These T cell receptor beta chains were read from a single sample in a study of technical replicates of blood from a handful of donors. Clones were read by immunoSEQ multiplex PCR, and TCRdb kept only the in-frame ones, dropping some. Of 85,000 to 95,000 clones detected, 90% to 96% appear once; the ten largest clones hold roughly 0.39%. Sequences were obtained from T cells isolated from PBMCs. The receptors stem from a human donor in good health. CDR3s include the opening cysteine and the closing phenylalanine or tryptophan. D genes are given only for firm matches. The listing skips clone size in some rows; elsewhere it reads once, few, many or a size class.

TRBV13,TRBJ2-7,NA,NA,CASSLEGGGYEQYF,TGTGCCAGCAGCTTAGAGGGTGGAGGCTACGAGCAGTACTTC
TRBV6-5,TRBJ2-7,NA,TRBD1,CASSTGTGVYEQYF,TGTGCCAGCAGTACCGGGACAGGGGTTTACGAGCAGTACTTC
TRBV11-2,TRBJ2-5,NA,NA,CASSRFPPFRETQYF,TGTGCCAGCAGCCGATTCCCCCCTTTTAGAGAGACCCAGTACTTC
TRBV6-6,TRBJ2-3,NA,NA,CASRGAAGSTDTQYF,TGTGCCAGCAGGGGGGCAGCGGGAAGCACAGATACGCAGTATTTT
TRBV7-3,TRBJ1-2,NA,TRBD1,CASSATGGKGYTF,TGTGCCAGCAGCGCGACAGGGGGTAAAGGCTACACCTTC
TRBV2,TRBJ2-6,once,NA,CAGGMLGANVLTF,TGTGCCGGAGGTATGCTAGGGGCCAACGTCCTGACTTTC
TRBV6-5,TRBJ1-1,NA,NA,CASSYSGSTEAFF,TGTGCCAGCAGTTACTCAGGGAGCACTGAAGCTTTCTTT
TRBV5-1,TRBJ2-7,NA,TRBD1,CASSSSGTASTTFEQYF,TGCGCCAGCAGCTCCTCTGGGACAGCCTCAACAACTTTCGAGCAGTACTTC
TRBV15,TRBJ2-1,NA,TRBD2,CATSSSSGMNEQFF,TGTGCCACCAGCTCTTCTAGCGGGATGAATGAGCAGTTCTTC
TRBV9,TRBJ2-3,NA,NA,CASSDRGELAYPSTDTQYF,TGTGCCAGCAGCGACCGGGGCGAACTAGCCTATCCCTCCACAGATACGCAGTATTTT
TRBV19,TRBJ1-5,NA,NA,CASSINEASDQPQHF,TGTGCCAGTAGTATTAATGAGGCTTCCGATCAGCCCCAGCATTTT
TRBV28,TRBJ2-7,NA,NA,CASSLGGLNEQYF,TGTGCCAGCAGTTTAGGGGGCCTAAACGAGCAGTACTTC
TRBV5-6,TRBJ2-1,NA,NA,CASSLEGAVVAAYNEQFF,TGTGCCAGCAGCTTGGAAGGAGCCGTGGTTGCCGCCTACAATGAGCAGTTCTTC
TRBV10-3,TRBJ2-7,once,TRBD1,CAISVGQGNDEQYF,TGTGCCATCAGTGTGGGACAGGGGAACGACGAGCAGTACTTC
TRBV6-1,TRBJ2-7,NA,NA,CASGTIPYEQYF,TGTGCCAGCGGGACAATCCCCTACGAGCAGTACTTC
TRBV13,TRBJ2-7,NA,NA,CASSSVQGYYEQYF,TGTGCCAGCAGCTCCGTACAGGGCTACTACGAGCAGTACTTC
TRBV7-3,TRBJ2-1,NA,TRBD2,CASSQLAGRPNEQFF,TGTGCCAGCAGCCAACTAGCGGGAAGGCCGAATGAGCAGTTCTTC
TRBV6-1,TRBJ2-7,NA,TRBD2,CGGSGGRAPSYEQYF,TGTGGAGGATCTGGCGGGAGGGCCCCGTCCTACGAGCAGTACTTC
TRBV5-6,TRBJ2-7,NA,TRBD2,CASSLGVREGREQYF,TGTGCCAGCAGCTTGGGGGTTCGGGAGGGCCGGGAGCAGTACTTC
TRBV9,TRBJ2-1,NA,NA,CASSVTTGSEQFF,TGTGCCAGCAGCGTGACTACAGGGAGCGAGCAGTTCTTC
TRBV11-3,TRBJ1-1,NA,NA,CASSVRGTEAFF,TGTGCCAGCAGCGTCAGGGGAACTGAAGCTTTCTTT
TRBV2,TRBJ2-7,NA,TRBD1,CASRGIGTDHRGSSYEQYF,TGTGCCAGCAGGGGAATAGGGACAGATCACAGGGGGAGCTCCTACGAGCAGTACTTC
TRBV6-5,TRBJ1-1,NA,NA,CASSYWPPPAFF,TGTGCCAGCAGTTATTGGCCTCCACCGGCTTTCTTT
TRBV25-1,TRBJ1-2,NA,NA,CASSSTGSYGYTF,TGTGCCAGCAGTTCGACAGGATCTTATGGCTACACCTTC
TRBV7-6,TRBJ2-7,NA,NA,CASNKTGQHIYEQYF,TGTGCCAGCAACAAAACCGGACAACACATCTACGAGCAGTACTTC
TRBV6-1,TRBJ1-1,NA,TRBD1,CASRPRQGENTEAFF,TGTGCCAGCAGACCGAGACAGGGAGAGAACACTGAAGCTTTCTTT
TRBV6-5,TRBJ1-2,once,NA,CASSSRLGGYTF,TGTGCCAGCAGTAGCCGCCTAGGTGGCTACACCTTC
TRBV4-1,TRBJ1-2,NA,TRBD1,CASSQGNRGYGYTF,TGCGCCAGCAGCCAAGGAAACAGGGGCTATGGCTACACCTTC
TRBV6-1,TRBJ1-2,NA,TRBD1,CASSAPGQGSSYGYTF,TGTGCCAGCAGTGCCCCGGGACAGGGTTCTTCGTATGGCTACACCTTC
TRBV7-9,TRBJ2-4,NA,TRBD1,CASSFGTGLAKNIQYF,TGTGCCAGCAGCTTTGGGACAGGACTAGCCAAAAACATTCAGTACTTC
TRBV19,TRBJ1-5,NA,TRBD1,CASNTQGTTEPQHF,TGTGCCAGTAATACACAGGGGACGACCGAGCCCCAGCATTTT
TRBV28,TRBJ1-4,NA,NA,CASTVRGYGEKLFF,TGTGCCAGCACAGTAAGGGGCTACGGTGAAAAACTGTTTTTT
TRBV7-6,TRBJ2-5,once,NA,CASSLRSQETQYF,TGTGCCAGCAGCTTACGGTCCCAAGAGACCCAGTACTTC
TRBV7-9,TRBJ2-3,once,NA,CASSRDSGTDTQYF,TGTGCCAGCAGCCGGGACTCCGGCACAGATACGCAGTATTTT
TRBV30,TRBJ1-1,NA,NA,CAWSEGGLPEAFF,TGTGCCTGGAGTGAAGGAGGGTTACCTGAAGCTTTCTTT
TRBV7-9,TRBJ2-5,once,NA,CASGAELQETQYF,TGTGCCAGCGGGGCGGAGCTACAAGAGACCCAGTACTTC
TRBV12-5,TRBJ2-4,once,NA,CASGLGYVEGAKNIQYF,TGTGCTAGTGGTTTGGGGTATGTTGAGGGAGCCAAAAACATTCAGTACTTC
TRBV27,TRBJ2-5,NA,NA,CASSLARLETQYF,TGTGCCAGCAGTCTTGCCAGGTTAGAGACCCAGTACTTC
TRBV7-3,TRBJ2-1,NA,TRBD2,CASSFSTSGTYNEQFF,TGTGCCAGCAGCTTCTCGACTAGCGGGACCTACAATGAGCAGTTCTTC
TRBV4-1,TRBJ2-1,NA,TRBD1,CASSQRPGTGGHDEQFF,TGCGCCAGCAGCCAAAGACCAGGGACAGGGGGCCATGATGAGCAGTTCTTC
TRBV14,TRBJ1-1,NA,TRBD1,CASSQERGQSEAFF,TGTGCCAGCAGCCAAGAAAGGGGACAGAGTGAAGCTTTCTTT
TRBV7-2,TRBJ2-1,NA,TRBD2,CASSFQGLAGGYNEQFF,TGTGCCAGCAGCTTTCAGGGACTAGCGGGAGGGTACAATGAGCAGTTCTTC
TRBV19,TRBJ2-1,NA,NA,CASSEQGDEQFF,TGTGCCAGTAGCGAACAGGGCGATGAGCAGTTCTTC
TRBV10-3,TRBJ1-1,NA,TRBD1,CAIAGRTGGPDTEAFF,TGTGCCATCGCGGGCAGGACAGGGGGCCCCGACACTGAAGCTTTCTTT
TRBV6-4,TRBJ1-2,NA,TRBD1,CASSAGGSYGYTF,TGTGCCAGCAGCGCAGGGGGTTCTTATGGCTACACCTTC
TRBV7-9,TRBJ1-5,NA,NA,CASRRGRQPQHF,TGTGCCAGCAGAAGGGGCAGGCAGCCCCAGCATTTT
TRBV19,TRBJ2-5,NA,TRBD2,CASSIGGTSGRAPVGETQYF,TGTGCCAGTAGTATAGGAGGGACTAGCGGGAGGGCCCCGGTCGGAGAGACCCAGTACTTC
TRBV7-9,TRBJ1-2,NA,NA,CASSFPTGSANYGYTF,TGTGCCAGCAGCTTCCCCACAGGGAGTGCAAACTATGGCTACACCTTC
TRBV7-8,TRBJ2-7,NA,NA,CASSPQRQFYEQYF,TGTGCCAGCAGCCCGCAGAGACAGTTCTACGAGCAGTACTTC
TRBV15,TRBJ2-5,NA,TRBD2,CATSRAGGYQETQYF,TGTGCCACCAGCAGGGCGGGGGGGTACCAAGAGACCCAGTACTTC
TRBV10-1,TRBJ2-3,once,TRBD1,CASSDPTGFRPDTQYF,TGCGCCAGCAGTGATCCGACAGGGTTTCGGCCGGATACGCAGTATTTT
TRBV10-3,TRBJ2-2,NA,NA,CAIFQAGELFF,TGTGCCATCTTTCAGGCCGGGGAGCTGTTTTTT
TRBV29-1,TRBJ2-2,NA,TRBD2,CSVAGGENTGELFF,TGCAGCGTAGCGGGGGGTGAGAACACCGGGGAGCTGTTTTTT
TRBV5-1,TRBJ1-2,NA,NA,CASSLNRNYGYTF,TGCGCCAGCAGCTTGAACAGGAACTATGGCTACACCTTC
TRBV5-6,TRBJ2-3,NA,TRBD2,CASSSTAGGVTDTQYF,TGTGCCAGCAGTTCTACAGCGGGAGGGGTCACAGATACGCAGTATTTT
TRBV13,TRBJ2-3,once,TRBD2,CASSIRLAGVPGTDTQYF,TGTGCCAGCAGCATTAGACTAGCGGGAGTTCCCGGCACAGATACGCAGTATTTT
TRBV27,TRBJ1-5,NA,NA,CASSLAELNQPQHF,TGTGCCAGCAGTTTAGCTGAACTCAATCAGCCCCAGCATTTT